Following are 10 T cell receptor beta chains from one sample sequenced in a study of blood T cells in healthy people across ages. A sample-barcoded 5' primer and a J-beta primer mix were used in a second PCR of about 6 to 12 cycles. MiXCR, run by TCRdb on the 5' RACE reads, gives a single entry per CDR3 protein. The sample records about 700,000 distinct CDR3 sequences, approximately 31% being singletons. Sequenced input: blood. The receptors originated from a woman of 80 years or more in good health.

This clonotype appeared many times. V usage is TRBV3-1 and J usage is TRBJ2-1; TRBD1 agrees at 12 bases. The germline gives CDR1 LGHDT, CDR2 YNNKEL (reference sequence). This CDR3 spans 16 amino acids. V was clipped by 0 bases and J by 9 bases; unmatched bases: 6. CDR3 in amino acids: CASSQEVGTGGFEQFF. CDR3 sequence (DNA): TGTGCCAGCAGCCAAGAGGTAGGGACAGGGGGCTTTGAGCAGTTCTTC.

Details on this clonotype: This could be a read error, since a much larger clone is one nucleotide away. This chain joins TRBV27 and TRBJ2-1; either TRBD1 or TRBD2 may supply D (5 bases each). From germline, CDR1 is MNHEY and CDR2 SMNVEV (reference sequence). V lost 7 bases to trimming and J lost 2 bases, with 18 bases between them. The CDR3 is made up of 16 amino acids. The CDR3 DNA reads TGTGCCAGCATCCCGTGGGGGTTCAGCCCCTACAATGAGCAGTTCTTC. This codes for CASIPWGFSPYNEQFF.

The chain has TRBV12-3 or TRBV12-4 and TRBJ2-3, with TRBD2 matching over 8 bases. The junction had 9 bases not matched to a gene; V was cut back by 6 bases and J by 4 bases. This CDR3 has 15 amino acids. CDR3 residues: CASSLTRAGADTQYF. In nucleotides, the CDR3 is TGTGCCAGCAGCTTGACTAGAGCGGGGGCAGATACGCAGTATTTT.

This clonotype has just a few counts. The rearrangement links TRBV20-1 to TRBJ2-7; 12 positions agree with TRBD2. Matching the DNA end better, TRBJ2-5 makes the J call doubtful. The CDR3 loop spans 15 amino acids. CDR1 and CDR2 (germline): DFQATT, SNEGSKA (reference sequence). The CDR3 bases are TGCAGTGCTAACCCGCGGACTAGCGGGAAAGAGACCCAGTACTTC. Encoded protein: CSANPRTSGKETQYF.

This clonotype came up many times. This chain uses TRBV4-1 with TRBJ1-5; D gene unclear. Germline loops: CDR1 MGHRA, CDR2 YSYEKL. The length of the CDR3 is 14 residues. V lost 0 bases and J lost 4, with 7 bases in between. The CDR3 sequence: CASSQENQNQPQHF. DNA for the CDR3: TGCGCCAGCAGCCAAGAGAATCAGAATCAGCCCCAGCATTTT.

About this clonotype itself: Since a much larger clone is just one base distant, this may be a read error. The CDR3 reads CSVRIPTGYTEAFF. The CDR3 region has the DNA TGCAGCGTGAGAATACCAACAGGGTACACTGAAGCTTTCTTT. The chain carries TRBV29-1 and TRBJ1-1; weak D call: TRBD1 (6 bases). V was shortened by 6 bases and J by 3 bases, with 17 bases between the two germline ends. The CDR3 extends over 14 amino acids. Germline lookup yields CDR1 SQVTM and CDR2 ANQGSEA.

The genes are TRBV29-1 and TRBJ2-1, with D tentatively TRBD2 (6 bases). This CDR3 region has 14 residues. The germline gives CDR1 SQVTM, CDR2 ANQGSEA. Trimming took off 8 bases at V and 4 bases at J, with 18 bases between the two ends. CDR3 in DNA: TGCAGCTCCCGGCCTCGGCGGGAATACAATGAGCAGTTCTTC. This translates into CSSRPRREYNEQFF.

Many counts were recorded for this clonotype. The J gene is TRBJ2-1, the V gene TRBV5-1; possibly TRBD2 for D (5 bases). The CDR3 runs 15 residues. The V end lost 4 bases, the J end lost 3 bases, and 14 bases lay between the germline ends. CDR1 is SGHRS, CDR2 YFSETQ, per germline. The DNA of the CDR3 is TGCGCCAGCAGCAATGCCGGGGTTCACTACAATGAGCAGTTCTTC. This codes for CASSNAGVHYNEQFF.

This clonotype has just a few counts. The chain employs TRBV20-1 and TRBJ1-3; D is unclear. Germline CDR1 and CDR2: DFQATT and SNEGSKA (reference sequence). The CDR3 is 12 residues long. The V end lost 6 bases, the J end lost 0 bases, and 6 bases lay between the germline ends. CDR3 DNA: TGCAGTGCCCATCTCTCTGGAAACACCATATATTTT. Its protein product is CSAHLSGNTIYF.

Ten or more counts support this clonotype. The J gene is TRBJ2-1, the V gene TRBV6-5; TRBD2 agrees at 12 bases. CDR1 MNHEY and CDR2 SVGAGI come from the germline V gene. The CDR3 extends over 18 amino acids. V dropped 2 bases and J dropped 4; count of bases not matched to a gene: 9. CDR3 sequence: CASSYTTSGGLNYNEQFF. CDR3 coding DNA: TGTGCCAGCAGTTACACGACTAGCGGGGGTCTGAATTACAATGAGCAGTTCTTC.